Listed here are 2 T cell receptor beta chains from one sample, sequenced in a study of blood T cell repertoires in COVID-19. Produced via immunoSEQ multiplex PCR; TCRdb's table is partial and in-frame only. The table lists 120,000 or so clones, 80% of them singletons. Sequencing was performed on peripheral blood. The receptor source for this set is a man between 60 and 75 years old with active or convalescent COVID-19.

The chain has TRBV2 and TRBJ2-3; perhaps TRBD2 as D (5 bases). The CDR3 totals 15 residues. Germline CDR1 and CDR2: SNHLY and FYNNEI. With 3 bases removed from V and 6 bases from J, the gap between germline ends came to 16 bases. The DNA for the CDR3 is TGTGCCAGCAGTGAGGCGCGGGCTAGGACGGATACGCAGTATTTT. It codes for CASSEARARTDTQYF.

Many counts were recorded for this clone. In the same sample, other DNA sequences code for this CDR3. V and J are TRBV6-6 and TRBJ2-7; D is unclear. This CDR3 contains 14 residues. V lost 0 bases, J lost 5 bases, and 11 bases lay in between. The germline gives CDR1 MNHNY, CDR2 SVGAGI (reference sequence). The CDR3 region is CASSYSHSPNEQYF. The CDR3 region has the DNA TGTGCCAGCAGTTACTCCCACAGTCCGAACGAGCAGTACTTC.